These 18 T cell receptor beta chains were all obtained from the same sample, sequenced in a study of blood T cell repertoires in COVID-19. TCRdb's table, derived via immunoSEQ multiplex PCR, lists solely in-frame clones and lacks some. The sample includes under 250,000 clones, around nine tenths of them seen just once. The sequenced sample was PBMCs or T cells enriched from blood (not recorded which). These receptors all stem from a woman aged 25 to 45 with acute COVID-19.

V gene TRBV23-1 combines with J gene TRBJ2-1; TRBD1 matches 10 bases. TRBV23-1 is sorted into the ORF group, with uncertain function. The CDR3 loop spans 16 amino acids. The ends lost 2 bases at V and 2 bases at J; junction bases unmatched: 3. The CDR3 nucleotides read TGCGCCAGCAGTCAAACGGGACAGGGGACCTACAATGAGCAGTTCTTC. It is translated as CASSQTGQGTYNEQFF.

The J gene is TRBJ2-3, the V gene TRBV19; a possible D gene is TRBD1 (5 bases). V was trimmed by 5 bases and J by 4 bases, leaving 13 bases between them. CDR3 size: 14 residues. Germline CDR1 is LNHDA and CDR2 is SQIVND (reference sequence). Here the CDR3 DNA reads TGTGCCAGTAGTGAGGCAGGGTGGGCAGATACGCAGTATTTT. Its protein is CASSEAGWADTQYF.

This rearrangement joins TRBV13 to TRBJ1-1; 7 bases agree with TRBD1. The V and J ends lost 5 bases and 1 base, in that order; junction bases with no gene match: 7. This CDR3 has 15 amino acids. Germline-derived CDR1 and CDR2 are PRHDT and FYEKMQ (reference sequence). CDR3 region: CASSTAYRGNTEAFF. The DNA for the CDR3 is TGTGCCAGCAGCACCGCTTACAGGGGGAACACTGAAGCTTTCTTT.

The chain joins TRBV27 to TRBJ1-2, with 8 bases that match TRBD1. Germline CDR1 MNHEY, CDR2 SMNVEV (reference sequence). The J segment lost 5 bases and the V segment lost 6 bases, leaving 11 bases of the junction unmatched. This CDR3 spans 15 amino acids. CDR3 nucleotide sequence: TGTGCCAGCAGGGCTCGAACGGACAGGGCGTATGGCTACACCTTC. Translated: CASRARTDRAYGYTF.

The chain couples TRBV29-1 to TRBJ2-7; TRBD1 might be the D (6 bases). This CDR3 has 15 residues. Trimming removed 1 base from V and 4 bases from J, with 17 bases in between. Germline values: CDR1 SQVTM, CDR2 ANQGSEA. DNA of the CDR3: TGCAGCGTTGAAGCTCCGGGACACGGTGATTACGAGCAGTACTTC. Its translation: CSVEAPGHGDYEQYF.

This chain links TRBV7-9 with TRBJ2-2, with D perhaps matching TRBD1 (6 bases). The CDR3 length is 14 residues. Trimming removed 1 base from V and 4 bases from J, with 7 bases in between. CDR1 SEHNR and CDR2 FQNEAQ come from the germline V gene (reference sequence). The CDR3 loop is CASSLEGGTGELFF. The CDR3 coding sequence is TGTGCCAGCAGCTTAGAAGGGGGCACCGGGGAGCTGTTTTTT.

The rearrangement uses TRBV4-1 and TRBJ1-1; the D is unclear. Deletions cut 7 bases from V and 0 bases from J, with 30 bases between. Germline assignment: CDR1 MGHRA and CDR2 YSYEKL. The CDR3 runs to 20 residues. The CDR3 is CASKSQRGYINGVMNTEAFF. CDR3 coding DNA: TGCGCCAGCAAATCCCAGCGGGGTTATATAAATGGGGTCATGAACACTGAAGCTTTCTTT.

The J gene is TRBJ2-7, the V gene TRBV6-2 or TRBV6-3, with a possible D match to TRBD2 (5 bases). The CDR3 totals 17 residues. V gave up 5 bases and J gave up 7 bases, with 27 bases separating them. Per the germline V gene, CDR1 is MNHEY and CDR2 is SVGEGT. CDR3 region: CASSTRTAGPTPNEQYF. In nucleotides, the CDR3 is TGTGCCAGCAGTACCCGGACGGCGGGTCCCACACCCAATGAGCAGTACTTC.

The V and J genes are TRBV9 and TRBJ2-2; D remains ambiguous. Trimming shortened V by 5 bases and J by 5 bases, and 4 bases separated the two germline ends. Germline V gene sequence: CDR1 SGDLS, CDR2 YYNGEE. The CDR3 length is 11 residues. The CDR3 sequence is CASSLTGELFF. The CDR3 DNA reads as TGTGCCAGCAGTTTAACCGGGGAGCTGTTTTTT.

In this sample, this clone turned up once. The chain uses TRBV11-2 and TRBJ1-3, with 9 bases identical to TRBD1. The length of the CDR3 is 15 residues. V lost 3 bases and J lost 0; bases outside the gene matches: 0. Germline V gene lookup returns CDR1 SGHAT and CDR2 FQNNGV. CDR3 DNA sequence: TGTGCCAGCAGCTTGACAGGGGGCTCTGGAAACACCATATATTTT. Amino acids: CASSLTGGSGNTIYF.

The chain recombines TRBV9 with TRBJ1-2, with D perhaps matching TRBD1 (5 bases). Germline V gene data show CDR1 as SGDLS and CDR2 as YYNGEE. The CDR3 runs 12 residues. Trimming stripped 5 bases from V and 2 bases from J, with 7 bases between. The CDR3 is CASSGANYGYTF. CDR3 nucleotides: TGTGCCAGCAGTGGGGCGAACTATGGCTACACCTTC.

The chain recombines TRBV11-3 with TRBJ2-3; D may be TRBD1 (6 bases). V lost 5 bases and J lost 2, with 14 bases in between. Germline assignment: CDR1 SGHNT and CDR2 YENEEA. The CDR3 totals 15 residues. DNA for the CDR3: TGTGCCAGCAGCACAGGGTCTGGTCACACAGATACGCAGTATTTT. It yields the protein CASSTGSGHTDTQYF.

The chain links TRBV6-1 to TRBJ1-5, with a weak D call TRBD1 (6 bases). V was trimmed by 3 bases and J by 5 bases, leaving 20 bases between them. Looked up from germline, CDR1 is MNHNS and CDR2 is SASEGT. There are 17 residues in the CDR3. CDR3 region: CASSDGGYRVIDQPQHF. In nucleotides, the CDR3 is TGTGCCAGCAGTGACGGGGGGTACAGGGTAATCGATCAGCCCCAGCATTTT.

The chain uses TRBV5-5 and TRBJ1-1; D not certain. The CDR3 extends over 16 amino acids. Germline V gives CDR1 SGHKS, CDR2 YYEKEE (reference sequence). V lost 1 base to trimming and J lost 1 base, with 14 bases between them. The CDR3 spells CASSLNPTVPNTEAFF. In DNA form, the CDR3 reads TGTGCCAGCAGCTTGAATCCTACGGTTCCGAACACTGAAGCTTTCTTT.

This clone was detected a few times. Distinct nucleotide sequences in the sample also encode this CDR3. The rearrangement joins TRBV30 to TRBJ1-6, with 8 bases identical to TRBD1. CDR1 and CDR2 (germline): GTSNPN, SVGIG (reference sequence). V lost 3 bases, J lost 10 bases, and 8 bases stayed unmatched. This CDR3 region has 14 residues. CDR3 DNA sequence: TGTGCCTGGAGCGCCGGGACAGGAGGATCACCCCTCCACTTT. Translation gives CAWSAGTGGSPLHF.

This clone was picked up one time. The chain carries TRBV7-2 and TRBJ1-2, with TRBD1 matching over 9 bases. Looked up from germline, CDR1 is SGHTA and CDR2 is FQGNSA. There are 15 residues in the CDR3. V dropped 5 bases and J dropped 6; count of bases not matched to a gene: 10. The CDR3 region has the DNA TGTGCCAGCAGCCCCGGGACAGGGCTTCGTCATGGCTACACCTTC. Encoded protein: CASSPGTGLRHGYTF.

V and J are TRBV5-4 and TRBJ2-3, with TRBD1 matching 8 bases. The V gene's germline CDR1 is SGHNT and CDR2 YYREEE (reference sequence). V gave up 1 base and J gave up 1 base; unmatched junction bases: 2. The CDR3 extends over 15 amino acids. The CDR3 DNA reads TGTGCCAGCAGCTTGCCGACAGGGGGCACAGATACGCAGTATTTT. Amino acids: CASSLPTGGTDTQYF. Using reference TRBV5-4 and TRBJ2-3 for the parts outside the CDR3, the full variable domain is ETGVTQSPTHLIKTRGQQVTLRCSSQSGHNTVSWYQQALGQGPQFIFQYYREEENGRGNFPPRFSGLQFPNYSSELNVNALELDDSALYLCASSLPTGGTDTQYFGPGTRLTVL.

This clone was seen a single time. The chain joins TRBV10-2 to TRBJ2-1; D is undetermined. The CDR3 is made up of 13 amino acids. The germline V and J ends were trimmed by 3 bases and 8 bases, with 11 bases remaining between them. The germline V gene has CDR1 WSHSY and CDR2 SAAADI. DNA of the CDR3: TGCGCCAGCAGTGATGAGAGTTCCCATGAGCAGTTCTTC. Amino acid sequence: CASSDESSHEQFF.